This T cell receptor beta chain was retrieved from a study of T cells after yellow fever vaccination. Notes on the study in general: Clonotypes shared by both compartments, CD4 and CD8, made up a small share. The booster response re-showed most primary clones: around 97% CD4, around 85% CD8.

TCRdb re-derived calls from the 5' RACE reads in MiXCR, one entry per CDR3 protein. The repertoire holds some 300,000 distinct CDR3 sequences, with roughly 9% as singletons. This clonotype occurred a few times. Its target is not known. Sequenced material: CD4+ T cells sorted from PBMCs, taken 5 days after the yellow fever booster vaccination. This receptor was taken from a man younger than 35 who received the YFV17D yellow fever vaccine.

CDR3 DNA: TGTGCCAGCAAATTAATACAGGGGGCCTTGGGCTACACCTTC. Translated: CASKLIQGALGYTF. This rearrangement joins TRBV12-3 or TRBV12-4 to TRBJ1-2; 9 bases agree with TRBD1. This CDR3 spans 14 amino acids. The junction had 11 bases not matched to a gene; V was cut back by 7 bases and J by 8 bases.